Below are 27 T cell receptor beta chains sequenced from a single sample in a study of CD8 T cells in ankylosing spondylitis (dated by TCRdb to between 2016 and 2019). Receptors were amplified or captured by 5' RACE. The sequencer listed for this sample is Illumina HiSeq 2500. Using fastp trimming at Q25 and MiXCR clonotype assembly, TCRdb reanalyzed the public sequencing data and kept in-frame beta chains. Each CDR3 protein gets just one entry, which takes the most common genes and DNA from the rows behind it. A total of about 150,000 distinct CDR3 sequences appear in this sample, roughly 30% of them only once. 6% of the sample goes to the ten largest clones. Sequenced: synovial fluid, either unsorted or a sorted T cell fraction (not recorded which). The receptors were sampled from a male donor with ankylosing spondylitis.

CDR3 amino acids: CASSLAGVLNTGELFF. CDR3 DNA: TGTGCCAGCAGCTTAGCTGGGGTCCTTAACACCGGGGAGCTGTTTTTT. The J gene is TRBJ2-2, the V gene TRBV11-2, with no clear D. Germline values: CDR1 SGHAT, CDR2 FQNNGV. The V and J ends lost 1 base and 2 bases respectively, with 11 bases between them. The CDR3 is 16 residues long.

This clonotype showed up just a few times. CDR3 amino acids: CASSSSGYGYTF. The CDR3 bases are TGTGCCAGCAGCTCTAGCGGCTATGGCTACACCTTC. V and J are TRBV7-9 and TRBJ1-2; no reliable D call. The V end lost 4 bases, the J end lost 4 bases, and 7 bases lay between the germline ends. Germline loops: CDR1 SEHNR, CDR2 FQNEAQ (reference sequence). The CDR3 length is 12 residues.

The chain employs TRBV5-4 and TRBJ2-3, with TRBD1 as a possible D gene (5 bases). With 3 bases removed from V and 4 bases from J, the gap between germline ends came to 18 bases. Per germline, CDR1 SGHNT and CDR2 YYREEE (reference sequence). The CDR3 totals 16 residues. The CDR3 nucleotides read TGTGCCAGCAGCTGGCAGGGTCCCCCTTTTGCAGATACGCAGTATTTT. Protein: CASSWQGPPFADTQYF.

In nucleotides, the CDR3 is TGTGCCATCGGGGGGACAGAGAATTCACCCCTCCACTTT. Residues: CAIGGTENSPLHF. The chain joins TRBV10-3 to TRBJ1-6; 7 bases are shared with TRBD1. The V segment lost 8 bases and the J segment 7 bases; nucleotides outside the gene matches: 5. The CDR3 covers 13 residues. The V gene's germline CDR1 is ENHRY and CDR2 SYGVKD.

This rearrangement joins TRBV10-1 to TRBJ2-3; TRBD2 agrees at 8 bases. V shed 0 bases and J 1 base; nucleotides not matched to a gene: 0. The CDR3 loop spans 15 amino acids. Germline V gene data show CDR1 as WNHNN and CDR2 as SYGVQD (reference sequence). The CDR3 coding sequence is TGCGCCAGCAGTGAGTCGCGGGGGGGCACAGATACGCAGTATTTT. It specifies CASSESRGGTDTQYF.

The chain employs TRBV7-8 and TRBJ2-2, with a tentative D call TRBD1 (6 bases). CDR1 is SGHVS, CDR2 FQNEAQ, per germline. The CDR3 runs to 13 residues. V gave up 5 bases and J gave up 7 bases, with 11 bases separating them. The CDR3 nucleotides read TGTGCCAGCAGCCTAGGGGGAGTCGGGGAGCTGTTTTTT. Encoded protein: CASSLGGVGELFF.

The V call is TRBV5-1, the J call TRBJ2-3; 10 bases map to TRBD2. Trimming cost V 1 base and J 5 bases; bases outside gene matches: 7. CDR1 is SGHRS and CDR2 is YFSETQ in the germline V gene. The CDR3 totals 16 residues. CDR3 in DNA: TGCGCCAGCAGCTTGAGTAGCGGGGGGCGGGAAGATACGCAGTATTTT. This translates into CASSLSSGGREDTQYF.

The V and J genes are TRBV6-1 and TRBJ1-4; possible D gene TRBD1, 5 bases. Trimming pared 5 bases from V and 13 bases from J, leaving 23 bases between. The CDR3 sequence is 15 residues long. Germline CDR1 MNHNS, CDR2 SASEGT. The chain's CDR3 is CASSPTPGPPDGLFF. In DNA, the CDR3 is TGTGCCAGCAGTCCAACTCCGGGACCCCCGGACGGACTGTTTTTT.

The chain combines TRBV7-2 with TRBJ2-7, with 7 bases identical to TRBD2. This CDR3 has 14 amino acids. J gave up 7 bases and V 4 bases, and 10 bases lay outside the gene matches. CDR1 and CDR2 from the germline V gene are SGHTA and FQGNSA. The CDR3 here is CASSYPSGVVEQYF. The CDR3 DNA is TGTGCCAGCAGCTACCCTAGCGGCGTTGTAGAGCAGTACTTC. The full variable domain, rest sourced from reference TRBV7-2 and TRBJ2-7, is GAGVSQSPSNKVTEKGKDVELRCDPISGHTALYWYRQSLGQGLEFLIYFQGNSAPDKSGLPSDRFSAERTGGSVSTLTIQRTQQEDSAVYLCASSYPSGVVEQYFGPGTRLTVT.

This clonotype was counted a few times. The V and J genes are TRBV6-5 and TRBJ1-6; D gene ambiguous. CDR1 is MNHEY, CDR2 SVGAGI, per germline. This CDR3 is built from 17 residues. The ends were cut back, 2 bases at V and 6 bases at J, with 17 bases in the middle. This CDR3 reads CASSYGNPGHGNSPLHF. In DNA form, the CDR3 reads TGTGCCAGCAGTTACGGTAACCCCGGGCACGGTAATTCACCCCTCCACTTT.

In DNA, the CDR3 is TGTGCCAGTAGTCCCTGGGGGGGCACCAGCAATCAGCCCCAGCATTTT. Translated: CASSPWGGTSNQPQHF. The chain employs TRBV19 and TRBJ1-5; tentatively, D is TRBD1 (6 bases). V was clipped by 5 bases and J by 1 base, with 15 bases between them. This CDR3 comprises 16 residues. Germline loops: CDR1 LNHDA, CDR2 SQIVND (reference sequence).

This clonotype was found a few times. V and J are TRBV20-1 and TRBJ2-3, with 11 bases matching TRBD2. J lost 7 bases, V lost 6 bases, and 12 bases had no gene match. The CDR3 runs 15 residues. Germline V gene data show CDR1 as DFQATT and CDR2 as SNEGSKA (reference sequence). The CDR3 is CSAPSEASGRNTQYF. DNA of the CDR3: TGCAGTGCACCGAGCGAGGCTAGCGGGAGGAATACGCAGTATTTT.

The genes are TRBV28 and TRBJ1-1; 8 bases map to TRBD1. Per the germline V gene, CDR1 is MDHEN and CDR2 is SYDVKM. J lost 4 bases, V lost 3 bases, and 13 bases had no gene match. The CDR3 runs to 17 residues. The CDR3 reads CASSLGFWDRKSTEAFF. CDR3 in DNA: TGTGCCAGCAGTTTGGGTTTTTGGGACAGGAAAAGCACTGAAGCTTTCTTT.

The chain uses TRBV28 and TRBJ2-2; 12 bases line up with TRBD2. The CDR3 runs 17 residues. Trimming took 5 bases from V and 1 from J; bases not matched to a gene: 5. Germline V gene data show CDR1 as MDHEN and CDR2 as SYDVKM. The CDR3 DNA is TGTGCCAGCAGTCCAGCGGGACTAGCGGGGAACACCGGGGAGCTGTTTTTT. As protein: CASSPAGLAGNTGELFF.

This clonotype was seen once. V usage is TRBV24-1 and J usage is TRBJ2-7; no reliable D call. The V end lost 4 bases, the J end lost 5 bases, and 23 bases lay between the germline ends. CDR3 size: 17 residues. CDR1 and CDR2 from the germline V gene are KGHDR and SFDVKD. CDR3 in DNA: TGTGCCACCAGTGACGATATCCGGGTATCCTATGAAAACGAGCAGTACTTC. Translation: CATSDDIRVSYENEQYF.

The chain recombines TRBV2 with TRBJ2-3; 11 positions agree with TRBD2. CDR3 length equals 15 residues. In germline, CDR1 is SNHLY, CDR2 FYNNEI. Trimming took 5 bases from V and 1 from J; bases not matched to a gene: 2. This CDR3 reads CASSLAGGGTDTQYF. For the CDR3, the DNA is TGTGCCAGCAGTCTAGCGGGAGGAGGCACAGATACGCAGTATTTT.

J is TRBJ2-7 and V is TRBV5-5, with TRBD1 as a possible D gene (5 bases). V was clipped by 0 bases and J by 3 bases, with 16 bases between them. This CDR3 contains 16 residues. The germline V gene has CDR1 SGHKS and CDR2 YYEKEE (reference sequence). The CDR3 DNA reads TGTGCCAGCAGCTTGGATTTGACAGCAACTTTCTACGAGCAGTACTTC. It encodes CASSLDLTATFYEQYF.

This clonotype was counted ten times or more. This chain uses TRBV20-1 with TRBJ2-1, with TRBD2 identical over 9 bases. J lost 8 bases, V lost 6 bases, and 11 bases had no gene match. Germline CDR1 and CDR2: DFQATT and SNEGSKA (reference sequence). The CDR3 loop spans 14 amino acids. The CDR3 DNA reads TGCAGTGCCCATTCGAGACTAGCGGCGGATGAGCAGTTCTTC. Its translation: CSAHSRLAADEQFF.

This clonotype was recorded at least ten times. The rearrangement joins TRBV19 to TRBJ1-1; the D gene is possibly TRBD1 (5 bases). V was trimmed by 6 bases and J by 1 base, leaving 9 bases between them. Germline CDR1 LNHDA, CDR2 SQIVND (reference sequence). CDR3 length: 13 residues. The CDR3 DNA follows: TGTGCCAGTAGGGGACGGCCGAACACTGAAGCTTTCTTT. This encodes CASRGRPNTEAFF.

This clonotype came up a few times. The gene calls are TRBV11-2 and TRBJ2-1; 8 nucleotides align to TRBD2. From germline, CDR1 is SGHAT and CDR2 FQNNGV. This CDR3 comprises 15 residues. After removal of 5 bases from V and 10 bases from J, the junction contained 13 bases not matched to a gene. The CDR3 loop reads CASSLAGPPPGEQFF. The CDR3 coding sequence is TGTGCCAGCAGCCTAGCGGGCCCTCCCCCCGGAGAGCAGTTCTTC. Looking up the rest from reference TRBV11-2 and TRBJ2-1 gives the full variable domain: EAGVAQSPRYKIIEKRQSVAFWCNPISGHATLYWYQQILGQGPKLLIQFQNNGVVDDSQLPKDRFSAERLKGVDSTLKIQPAKLEDSAVYLCASSLAGPPPGEQFFGPGTRLTVL.

This clonotype came up a few times. This chain connects TRBV7-3 to TRBJ1-1, with 9 bases that match TRBD1. V lost 4 bases, J lost 12 bases, and 6 bases stayed unmatched. Germline assignment: CDR1 SGHTA and CDR2 FQGTGA. The CDR3 loop spans 12 amino acids. The chain's CDR3 is CASSSSTGGTFF. The CDR3 nucleotides are TGTGCCAGCAGCTCCTCGACAGGGGGTACTTTCTTT. Supplemented by reference TRBV7-3 and TRBJ1-1, the full variable domain reads GAGVSQTPSNKVTEKGKYVELRCDPISGHTALYWYRQSLGQGPEFLIYFQGTGAADDSGLPNDRFFAVRPEGSVSTLKIQRTERGDSAVYLCASSSSTGGTFFGQGTRLTVV.

This clonotype was picked up many times. The chain couples TRBV6-1 to TRBJ2-7, with D possibly being TRBD1 (6 bases). Looked up from germline, CDR1 is MNHNS and CDR2 is SASEGT. V was pared by 6 bases and J by 0 bases, with 12 bases between. The CDR3 has 14 residues. CDR3 protein: CASRPTGSSYEQYF. Written as DNA, the CDR3 is TGTGCCAGCAGGCCTACAGGGTCCTCCTACGAGCAGTACTTC.

The chain couples TRBV25-1 to TRBJ2-7, with 11 nucleotides matching TRBD2. Germline V lookup: CDR1 MGHDK, CDR2 SYGVNS. With 4 bases clipped from V and 3 bases from J, the junction kept 8 bases outside the gene matches. The CDR3 length is 16 residues. The DNA for the CDR3 is TGTGCCAGCAGTGGCTCTCTAGCGGGGGGCTACTACGAGCAGTACTTC. It yields the protein CASSGSLAGGYYEQYF.

This clonotype was counted many times. The chain couples TRBV10-3 to TRBJ2-2, with TRBD2 matching over 8 bases. V dropped 5 bases and J dropped 1; count of bases not matched to a gene: 0. Germline values: CDR1 ENHRY, CDR2 SYGVKD. The CDR3 has 14 residues. Written as DNA, the CDR3 is TGTGCCATCAGTAGCGGGGGGAACACCGGGGAGCTGTTTTTT. It translates to CAISSGGNTGELFF.

CDR3 in amino acids: CASSEAAVARSVEQFF. Here the CDR3 DNA reads TGTGCCAGCAGTGAAGCTGCGGTAGCTCGGAGTGTTGAGCAGTTCTTC. The V and J genes are TRBV6-1 and TRBJ2-1; D gene ambiguous. Between the trimmed V and J ends, which lost 0 bases and 9 bases, there was a span of 18 bases. Looked up from germline, CDR1 is MNHNS and CDR2 is SASEGT. The CDR3 totals 16 residues.

The rearrangement uses TRBV24-1 and TRBJ1-2; D is uncertain. V dropped 3 bases and J dropped 1 base, with 8 bases sitting between them. Germline CDR1 and CDR2: KGHDR and SFDVKD. CDR3 size: 14 residues. This CDR3 is CATSDPSSNYGYTF. CDR3 in DNA: TGTGCCACCAGTGATCCTTCAAGTAACTATGGCTACACCTTC.

This clonotype has just a few counts. This sequence joins TRBV6-1 and TRBJ2-7, with 14 bases identical to TRBD2. This CDR3 has 16 residues. Trimming at V came to 5 bases and at J to 2 bases, leaving 5 bases not matched to a gene. CDR1 MNHNS and CDR2 SASEGT come from the germline V gene. The chain's CDR3 is CASSRTSGGRAYEQYF. In DNA form, the CDR3 reads TGTGCCAGCAGTCGGACTAGCGGGGGGCGGGCCTACGAGCAGTACTTC.